The 20 T cell receptor beta chains presented below share a single source sample, sequenced in a study of shared clonotypes between healthy human individuals. Sequenced by immunoSEQ multiplex PCR; TCRdb stores in-frame clones only, minus some. The data contain about 680,000 clones, 74% of them seen just once; the ten biggest clones take up about 1.7%. Sample: memory CD4+ T cells sorted from blood. Subset here: CD45RA-negative fraction. These receptors were collected from a woman in her 30s in good health.

The gene calls are TRBV10-1 and TRBJ2-1, with 12 bases that match TRBD2. The V gene end was trimmed by 3 bases and the J gene end by 1 base; junction bases not matched to a gene: 7. The CDR3 totals 18 residues. Germline CDR1 reads WNHNN; CDR2 reads SYGVQD (reference sequence). The CDR3 DNA reads TGCGCCAGCAGTGACCGACTAGCGGGAGTGGGGTCCTACAATGAGCAGTTCTTC. Encoded protein: CASSDRLAGVGSYNEQFF.

This chain uses TRBV29-1 with TRBJ2-3; D gene unclear. Germline CDR1 is SQVTM and CDR2 is ANQGSEA. The CDR3 covers 11 residues. Trimming cost V 6 bases and J 0 bases, with 4 bases left between them. CDR3 sequence reads: CSVTSTDTQYF. CDR3 nucleotide sequence: TGCAGCGTGACTAGCACAGATACGCAGTATTTT.

The V gene is TRBV7-2, the J gene TRBJ2-5; D uncertain. This CDR3 comprises 13 residues. Germline V gene lookup returns CDR1 SGHTA and CDR2 FQGNSA. The V and J ends lost 4 bases and 4 bases respectively, with 10 bases between them. In DNA form, the CDR3 reads TGTGCCAGCAGCTCTAGTTTTTCAGAGACCCAGTACTTC. Protein sequence: CASSSSFSETQYF.

CDR3 loop: CASSFEEMNTEAFF. In DNA, the CDR3 is TGCGCCAGCTCATTCGAAGAGATGAACACTGAAGCTTTCTTT. The V and J genes are TRBV5-1 and TRBJ1-1, with D hard to call. Looked up from germline, CDR1 is SGHRS and CDR2 is YFSETQ. This CDR3 region has 14 residues. V lost 7 bases and J 0 bases, leaving 13 bases between the germline ends.

V gene TRBV29-1 combines with J gene TRBJ1-1; D perhaps matches TRBD1 (6 bases). The CDR3 consists of 12 residues. The V gene lost 4 bases and the J gene lost 5 bases, with 11 bases spanning the gap. Germline values: CDR1 SQVTM, CDR2 ANQGSEA. CDR3 DNA: TGCAGCGTTGTTTGGGGGCGAACTGAAGCTTTCTTT. It codes for CSVVWGRTEAFF.

This clone was seen a single time. Here the CDR3 reads CASSLRDRGNTIYF. Here the CDR3 DNA reads TGTGCCAGCAGTTTAAGGGACAGGGGAAACACCATATATTTT. J is TRBJ1-3 and V is TRBV27; 8 nucleotides line up with TRBD1. The CDR3 length is 14 residues. The ends lost 2 bases at V and 4 bases at J; junction bases unmatched: 1. Germline V CDR1 and CDR2: MNHEY, SMNVEV (reference sequence).

The J gene is TRBJ2-2, the V gene TRBV4-2, with TRBD2 identical over 8 bases. J lost 0 bases, V lost 4 bases, and 4 bases had no gene match. Germline loops: CDR1 LGHNA, CDR2 YNFKEQ. This CDR3 comprises 16 residues. CDR3 sequence (DNA): TGTGCCAGCAGCCGGGAGGGACTAGCGAACACCGGGGAGCTGTTTTTT. The encoded protein is CASSREGLANTGELFF.

As concerns this clone: The sample holds other DNA sequences that translate to the same CDR3. The V gene is TRBV5-1, the J gene TRBJ2-3, with 11 bases lining up with TRBD1. V was pared by 4 bases and J by 1 base, with 5 bases of the junction left unmatched. Germline V gives CDR1 SGHRS, CDR2 YFSETQ. The CDR3 is made up of 16 amino acids. In DNA form, the CDR3 reads TGCGCCAGCAGCATCGGACAGGGGGCGGGCACAGATACGCAGTATTTT. The encoded protein is CASSIGQGAGTDTQYF.

V usage is TRBV11-2 and J usage is TRBJ1-3; the D is unclear. Germline V gene sequence: CDR1 SGHAT, CDR2 FQNNGV. V lost 5 bases and J 0 bases, leaving 8 bases between the germline ends. This CDR3 region has 14 residues. CDR3 residues: CASSPSTSGNTIYF. The DNA of the CDR3 is TGTGCCAGCAGCCCCAGCACCTCTGGAAACACCATATATTTT.

V is TRBV5-1 and J is TRBJ2-7; the D gene is possibly TRBD2 (5 bases). The CDR3 runs to 14 residues. Trimming took 4 bases from V and 2 from J, leaving 13 bases between them. CDR1 is SGHRS and CDR2 is YFSETQ in the germline V gene. CDR3 bases: TGCGCCAGCAGCCTGGATAGCGTTCCCTACGAGCAGTACTTC. Protein: CASSLDSVPYEQYF.

The V gene is TRBV27, the J gene TRBJ2-7, with a possible D match to TRBD1 (6 bases). CDR3 size: 14 residues. Trimming pared 0 bases from V and 3 bases from J, leaving 9 bases between. Germline CDR1 and CDR2: MNHEY and SMNVEV (reference sequence). The CDR3 protein is CASSLSSGHYEQYF. The CDR3, as DNA: TGTGCCAGCAGTTTATCCTCGGGACACTACGAGCAGTACTTC.

The chain joins TRBV5-1 to TRBJ2-5; 9 bases align to TRBD1. The CDR3 is made up of 15 amino acids. V lost 0 bases and J lost 3; bases outside the gene matches: 3. CDR1 SGHRS and CDR2 YFSETQ come from the germline V gene. CDR3 in amino acids: CASSLAWDREETQYF. The CDR3 DNA reads TGCGCCAGCAGCTTGGCCTGGGACAGGGAAGAGACCCAGTACTTC.

The rearrangement joins TRBV11-2 to TRBJ2-5, with 7 bases aligning to TRBD1. The last part of the DNA fits TRBJ2-7 better; the J call may be wrong. This CDR3 has 13 residues. The V gene's germline CDR1 is SGHAT and CDR2 FQNNGV. CDR3 residues: CASSVTTGVEQYF. As DNA, the CDR3 is TGTGCCAGCAGCGTAACAACAGGGGTCGAGCAGTACTTC.

The chain has TRBV11-1 and TRBJ2-2, with 9 bases lining up with TRBD1. Trimming at V came to 5 bases and at J to 5 bases, leaving 9 bases not matched to a gene. The CDR3 runs 16 residues. Germline lookup yields CDR1 SGHAT and CDR2 FQDESV (reference sequence). CDR3 DNA: TGTGCCAGCAGCCGCCGGGGACAGGGTGGGACCGGGGAGCTGTTTTTT. Amino acids: CASSRRGQGGTGELFF.

This rearrangement joins TRBV9 to TRBJ2-3, with a possible D match to TRBD2 (5 bases). CDR3 length equals 16 residues. V was cut by 0 bases and J by 7 bases, with 18 bases left in between. CDR1 SGDLS and CDR2 YYNGEE come from the germline V gene. CDR3 region: CASSVVPALTMNTQYF. In DNA form, the CDR3 reads TGTGCCAGCAGCGTAGTTCCCGCACTGACTATGAATACGCAGTATTTT.

The gene calls are TRBV5-1 and TRBJ2-5; TRBD2 matches at 7 bases. V lost 4 bases to trimming and J lost 3 bases; unmatched junction nucleotides: 12. Germline CDR1 is SGHRS and CDR2 is YFSETQ. This CDR3 has 16 amino acids. For the CDR3, the DNA is TGCGCCAGCAGCCTACCCTCTTGGGGGGGTAAAGAGACCCAGTACTTC. Protein: CASSLPSWGGKETQYF.

V and J are TRBV5-4 and TRBJ2-5; D is possibly TRBD1 (6 bases). V gave up 4 bases and J gave up 4 bases, with 14 bases separating them. The CDR3 is 14 residues long. Germline CDR1 SGHNT, CDR2 YYREEE (reference sequence). The CDR3 DNA reads as TGTGCCAGCAGCGCAAACAGGGTCAGAGAGACCCAGTACTTC. Translating it yields CASSANRVRETQYF.

Points on this clone: This specimen includes other DNA sequences encoding the same CDR3. The chain couples TRBV7-2 to TRBJ2-6; D is possibly TRBD2 (6 bases). The germline CDR1 and CDR2 sequences are SGHTA and FQGNSA. The CDR3 contains 15 residues. The ends were cut back, 1 base at V and 2 bases at J, with 6 bases in the middle. In DNA, the CDR3 is TGTGCCAGCAGCTTAGGCGGGGCTGGGGCCAACGTCCTGACTTTC. Amino acid sequence: CASSLGGAGANVLTF.

This clone has a handful of counts. Additional DNA sequences in this sample encode the identical CDR3. CDR3 loop: CASSLGSNQPQHF. CDR3 DNA: TGTGCCAGCAGCTTAGGTAGCAATCAGCCCCAGCATTTT. The V gene is TRBV11-2, the J gene TRBJ1-5, with D unresolved. Deletions cut 1 base from V and 0 bases from J, with 1 base between. CDR1 and CDR2 from the germline V gene are SGHAT and FQNNGV. This CDR3 has 13 amino acids. The variable domain in full, with the rest retrieved from reference TRBV11-2 and TRBJ1-5, is EAGVAQSPRYKIIEKRQSVAFWCNPISGHATLYWYQQILGQGPKLLIQFQNNGVVDDSQLPKDRFSAERLKGVDSTLKIQPAKLEDSAVYLCASSLGSNQPQHFGDGTRLSIL.

The chain combines TRBV5-1 with TRBJ2-5; D call uncertain. Trimming cost V 4 bases and J 5 bases, with 12 bases left between them. Germline V gene data show CDR1 as SGHRS and CDR2 as YFSETQ. The CDR3 spans 13 residues. The CDR3 sequence is CASSRTIKETQYF. CDR3 in DNA: TGCGCCAGCAGCAGAACTATCAAGGAGACCCAGTACTTC.